This TCR beta chain came from a study of cytomegalovirus exposure and HLA in healthy donors. Trimming shortened V by 7 bases and J by 4 bases, and 14 bases separated the two germline ends. Germline CDR1 SGHDT, CDR2 YYEEEE. The CDR3 contains 13 residues. PCR used 60 Vbeta primers and 13 Jbeta primers. TCRdb's copy holds only in-frame clones and misses some; the assay was immunoSEQ multiplex PCR. The data contain 90,000 to 120,000 clones, around 72% of them singletons. The V gene is TRBV5-6, the J gene TRBJ2-5, with D uncertain. Input material: PBMCs. The TCR sequence derives from a woman between 35 and 50 years old in good health and CMV-seropositive. CDR3 bases: TGTGCCAGCCGACGACTGGAGCCAGAGACCCAGTACTTC. Protein product: CASRRLEPETQYF.